The sequence of this TCR beta chain was determined in a study of T-cell reconstitution after alpha-beta-depleted transplantation in children (dated by TCRdb to the mid-2010s). Study-wide context: T-cell immune reconstitution after TCRalphabeta/CD19-depleted allogeneic hematopoietic cell transplantation in children was quantitatively tracked in the study by means of TCR repertoire profiling.

Sequences GTSNPN (CDR1) and SVGIG (CDR2) are obtained from the germline V gene (reference sequence). The CDR3 has 14 amino acids, counting the end cysteine and phenylalanine. The kept DNA is CDR3 alone, 42 bases in frame from the first base. V trim: 4 bases; J trim: 5 bases; unmatched bases: 10. Broad study findings and their caveats: Over subsequent months, a decline in hyperexpanded clone frequencies was noted, and after one year, T-cell counts and TCRbeta diversity were mostly ascribed to newly produced T cells. The apparently early alphabetaT-cell count recovery about two months after transplant was reportedly dependent on only several hundred rapidly expanded clones derived from non-depleted graft cells. In some patients, the high TCRbeta diversity seen at day 60 was put down to recipient T cells and intrathymic progenitors that had survived conditioning.

The protocol used for the library was PCR. Sequencing was performed on an Illumina HiSeq 2500. TCR library preparation used molecular barcoding, with unique molecular identifiers applied to normalize quantification of the TCRbeta repertoire. TCRdb reprocessed the public reads (quality trimming at Q25 with fastp, clone calling with MiXCR) and kept in-frame beta chains. Merged by CDR3 protein, the rows form single entries marked with the most common genes and DNA. The sample includes around 500,000 distinct CDR3 sequences, with roughly 24% observed a single time. The ten largest clonotypes hold around 14% of the sample. This clonotype was seen only once. Its antigen remains undetermined. The sample holds no much larger clone one base away, and base qualities are not on file. Resting on one read, the evidence is weak. The treatment or condition label corresponds to: allogeneic hematopoietic cell transplantation with graft depleted of TCRalphabeta T cells and CD19 B cells. The transplant recipients were children given TCRalphabeta/CD19-depleted allogeneic hematopoietic cell grafts.

The rearranged chain carries TRBV30 and TRBJ1-1, and TRBD1 aligns with 7 junction nucleotides. The receptor comes from a boy under three years old who had a stem cell transplant for acute myeloid leukemia, so the T cells may come from the graft donor. The specimen comprised PBMCs, mostly from graft donor cells, sampled 360 days after TCRalphabeta/CD19-depleted stem cell transplant. The DNA sequence is given as TGTGCCTGGATCCGCCCCACAGGGGAAACTGAAGCTTTCTTT. Its protein product is CAWIRPTGETEAFF.